The rows below give T cell receptor beta chains drawn from one sample of a study of CD8+CD57+ T cells in acquired aplastic anemia. Via MiXCR, TCRdb re-called the reads, giving one row per CDR3 protein. The sample lists roughly 58,000 distinct CDR3 sequences, about 56% occurring once. Sequencing was done on a sample of sorted CD4+, CD8+, or CD8+CD57+ T cells (not recorded which) from PBMCs. These receptors all come from a human donor in good health, serving as a control. Both conserved end residues are part of each CDR3. The D gene is left open where the match is weak.

D	V	J	CDR3
.	TRBV7-3	TRBJ2-3	CASSLRSSSGDTQYF
TRBD2	TRBV20-1	TRBJ2-5	CSARGLGLGRGAEETQYF
.	TRBV5-1	TRBJ1-6	CASSLPPDSGRSPLHF
TRBD2	TRBV20-1	TRBJ2-7	CSARDRQAGGFKQYF
.	TRBV7-2	TRBJ2-7	CASSWKSDGSYEQYF
.	TRBV10-1	TRBJ1-2	CASSGRFNDRNYGYTF
.	TRBV7-2	TRBJ1-2	CASSLRQYFTF
TRBD1	TRBV12-3/TRBV12-4	TRBJ2-6	CASRTRTGAGANVLTF
.	TRBV2	TRBJ1-2	CASRLTAIYGYTF
TRBD1	TRBV29-1	TRBJ2-7	CSVAGTGNFYEQYF
TRBD2	TRBV11-3	TRBJ2-7	CASSFGLANSYEQYF
TRBD1	TRBV9	TRBJ1-1	CASSVAQGANTEAFF
TRBD1	TRBV20-1	TRBJ2-5	CSASSTGGSLQQETQYF
.	TRBV2	TRBJ2-7	CASTVAYEQYF
.	TRBV7-9	TRBJ2-3	CASSQQRKGDTQYF
.	TRBV2	TRBJ1-6	CASKSENSPLHF
.	TRBV19	TRBJ1-2	CASSPKGYGYTF
TRBD1	TRBV7-9	TRBJ2-7	CASSPDRAEQYF
TRBD2	TRBV10-3	TRBJ2-1	CAIGEGGQKNEQFF
.	TRBV2	TRBJ1-6	CASTSQAAANSPLHF
.	TRBV2	TRBJ1-1	CAGSGGGSLGEAFF
TRBD1	TRBV19	TRBJ1-5	CASRPGQGSYEHF
.	TRBV10-3	TRBJ2-7	CAIGVGLVTHEQYF
TRBD2	TRBV7-6	TRBJ2-1	CASSPTIPQPGGGQFF
TRBD2	TRBV9	TRBJ2-3	CASSATLFGGRSTDTQYF
.	TRBV7-6	TRBJ2-5	CASGPSETQYF
TRBD1	TRBV2	TRBJ1-6	CASSGQGVNSPLHF
TRBD1	TRBV2	TRBJ1-2	CASSGDRAGYGYTF
.	TRBV19	TRBJ1-1	CASKDGTEAFF
.	TRBV19	TRBJ1-1	CASIARGNTEAFF
.	TRBV20-1	TRBJ2-1	CSARNPYNEQFF
.	TRBV29-1	TRBJ1-4	CSVGRGGSNEKLFF
.	TRBV20-1	TRBJ1-6	CSAGREGNSPLHF
.	TRBV9	TRBJ2-6	CASSVTGSGANVLTF
.	TRBV12-3/TRBV12-4	TRBJ1-1	CASSTWRSGRTEAFF
TRBD2	TRBV20-1	TRBJ2-7	CSARRAGGAGPYEQYF
.	TRBV9	.	CASSVATAGVTFADTQHF
.	TRBV24-1	TRBJ2-1	CARDSGPRSSYNEQFF
.	TRBV7-9	TRBJ2-5	CASSLSEGAAQYF
TRBD1	TRBV12-3/TRBV12-4	TRBJ2-3	CASSPQGEIRDTQYF
.	TRBV20-1	TRBJ2-1	CSASRWGFNEQFF
.	TRBV5-5	TRBJ1-1	CASGNGNTEAFF
.	TRBV15	TRBJ1-6	CATSPNGGALHF
TRBD1	TRBV6-1	TRBJ2-7	CASSLTRDRVNEQYF
TRBD1	TRBV2	TRBJ1-2	CASNRDRPSYGYTF